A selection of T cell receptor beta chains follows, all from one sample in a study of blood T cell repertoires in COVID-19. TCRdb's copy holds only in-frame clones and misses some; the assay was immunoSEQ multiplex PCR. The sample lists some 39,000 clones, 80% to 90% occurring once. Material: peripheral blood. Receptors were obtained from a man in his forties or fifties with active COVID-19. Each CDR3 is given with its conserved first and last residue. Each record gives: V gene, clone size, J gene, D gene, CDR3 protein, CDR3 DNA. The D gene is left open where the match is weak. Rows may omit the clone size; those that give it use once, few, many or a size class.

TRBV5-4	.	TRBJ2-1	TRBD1	CASSLQGADEQFF	TGTGCCAGCAGCTTGCAGGGGGCTGATGAGCAGTTCTTC
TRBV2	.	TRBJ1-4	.	CASGQIMNEKLFF	TGTGCCAGCGGACAGATAATGAATGAAAAACTGTTTTTT
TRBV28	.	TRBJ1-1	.	CASSRRTGVGTEAFF	TGTGCCAGCAGTCGGCGGACTGGGGTAGGGACTGAAGCTTTCTTT
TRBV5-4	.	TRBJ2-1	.	CASSLGRSYNEQFF	TGTGCCAGCAGCTTGGGGAGATCCTACAATGAGCAGTTCTTC
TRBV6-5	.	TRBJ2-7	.	CASSPRTLTYEQYF	TGTGCCAGCAGCCCCCGGACACTTACCTACGAGCAGTACTTC
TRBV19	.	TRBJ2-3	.	CASSIRAGADTQYF	TGTGCCAGTAGTATTAGGGCAGGGGCGGATACGCAGTATTTT
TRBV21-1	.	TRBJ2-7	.	CASSARVGTGRDEQYF	TGTGCCAGCAGCGCCAGGGTTGGGACAGGGCGCGACGAGCAGTACTTC
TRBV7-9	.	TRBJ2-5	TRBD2	CASSLGTSARSRETQYF	TGTGCCAGCAGCTTAGGGACTAGCGCTCGGTCTCGGGAGACCCAGTACTTC
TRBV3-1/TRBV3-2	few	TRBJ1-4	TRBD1	CASSPHRTGAVEKLFF	TGTGCCAGCAGCCCCCACAGGACAGGCGCGGTTGAAAAACTGTTTTTT
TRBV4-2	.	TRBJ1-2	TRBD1	CASSLRTGADQDYGYTF	TGTGCCAGCAGCCTTCGGACAGGGGCGGATCAAGACTATGGCTACACCTTC